These 30 T cell receptor beta chains originate from one sample sequenced in a study of PD-1 blockade in classical Hodgkin lymphoma. Assay: immunoSEQ multiplex PCR; the TCRdb copy retains only in-frame clones and omits some. The data show tens of thousands of clones, 71% seen once. After autologous stem cell transplantation all patients relapsed, and prior brentuximab vedotin exposure differed between cohorts. The sequences come from peripheral blood mononuclear cells (PBMCs), collected at baseline. These receptors all come from a human donor with classical Hodgkin lymphoma.

This clone is medium-sized in the sample. The chain combines TRBV4-1 with TRBJ2-1; 8 bases agree with TRBD1. In germline, CDR1 is MGHRA, CDR2 YSYEKL. V lost 6 bases to trimming and J lost 7 bases; unmatched junction nucleotides: 5. The CDR3 totals 13 residues. The chain's CDR3 is CASSQGAINEQFF. Written as DNA, the CDR3 is TGCGCCAGCAGTCAGGGGGCAATAAATGAGCAGTTCTTC.

The CDR3 region is CASSLGSAAPEQFF. CDR3 DNA sequence: TGTGCCAGCAGCTTAGGATCGGCGGCCCCGGAGCAGTTCTTC. This chain connects TRBV7-9 to TRBJ2-1; D call uncertain. Trimming cost V 1 base and J 10 bases, with 14 bases left between them. The germline V gene encodes CDR1 SEHNR and CDR2 FQNEAQ (reference sequence). The CDR3 extends over 14 amino acids.

The chain combines TRBV6-5 with TRBJ1-3; 7 positions agree with TRBD1. J lost 3 bases, V lost 4 bases, and 6 bases had no gene match. The CDR3 has 15 amino acids. CDR1 is MNHEY, CDR2 SVGAGI, per germline. This CDR3 is CASSFGGTVGNTIYF. CDR3 coding DNA: TGTGCCAGCAGTTTTGGCGGGACAGTTGGAAACACCATATATTTT.

This clone was counted between two and nine times. The V gene is TRBV10-3, the J gene TRBJ1-1, with TRBD1 matching 12 bases. CDR1 is ENHRY and CDR2 is SYGVKD in the germline V gene. Trimming cost V 0 bases and J 3 bases; bases outside gene matches: 8. This CDR3 has 18 residues. The CDR3: CAISESLGDRGLDTEAFF. CDR3 nucleotide sequence: TGTGCCATCAGTGAGTCGCTTGGGGACAGGGGGCTAGACACTGAAGCTTTCTTT.

At least ten counts were recorded for this clone. The chain couples TRBV7-9 to TRBJ2-7; TRBD1 is a possible D gene (5 bases). Trimming pared 5 bases from V and 4 bases from J, leaving 15 bases between. The CDR3 spans 14 residues. The germline gives CDR1 SEHNR, CDR2 FQNEAQ (reference sequence). In DNA form, the CDR3 reads TGTGCCAGCAGCCCTCAAGAGACAGTATACGAGCAGTACTTC. Its translation is CASSPQETVYEQYF. Complete variable domain (other parts from reference TRBV7-9 and TRBJ2-7): DTGVSQNPRHKITKRGQNVTFRCDPISEHNRLYWYRQTLGQGPEFLTYFQNEAQLEKSRLLSDRFSAERPKGSFSTLEIQRTEQGDSAMYLCASSPQETVYEQYFGPGTRLTVT.

This sequence joins TRBV28 and TRBJ1-1; 8 nucleotides line up with TRBD1. V was pared by 6 bases and J by 5 bases, with 11 bases of the junction left unmatched. CDR1 is MDHEN, CDR2 SYDVKM, per germline. This CDR3 is 15 amino acids long. For the CDR3, the DNA is TGTGCCAGCAGCAAAGGGCAGGGGGCGAGAACTGAAGCTTTCTTT. The encoded protein is CASSKGQGARTEAFF.

The chain employs TRBV7-6 and TRBJ1-1, with 7 bases lining up with TRBD1. Per germline, CDR1 SGHVS and CDR2 FNYEAQ. With V trimmed by 3 bases and J by 1 base, 5 bases remained unmatched. The CDR3 extends over 15 amino acids. CDR3 region: CASSLGTAANTEAFF. The CDR3, as DNA: TGTGCCAGCAGCTTGGGGACAGCTGCGAACACTGAAGCTTTCTTT.

The rearrangement links TRBV21-1 to TRBJ1-4. TRBV21-1 is termed a pseudogene. CDR3 length: 16 amino acids. CDR3: CASSKGSRVCGEKLFF. As DNA, the CDR3 is TGTGCCAGCAGCAAAGGTAGTAGGGTATGTGGTGAAAAACTGTTTTTT.

The chain links TRBV5-6 to TRBJ2-3; weak D call: TRBD2 (5 bases). Germline V CDR1 and CDR2: SGHDT, YYEEEE. CDR3 length: 15 residues. V lost 6 bases, J lost 2 bases, and 16 bases lay in between. CDR3 in DNA: TGTGCCAGCACCTATATTCGGGGATCCACAGATACGCAGTATTTT. Translated, it gives CASTYIRGSTDTQYF.

This clone was detected only once. The rearrangement uses TRBV19 and TRBJ1-5, with TRBD1 matching 9 bases. J gave up 2 bases and V 4 bases, and 0 bases lay outside the gene matches. The CDR3 is made up of 14 amino acids. CDR1 is LNHDA, CDR2 SQIVND, per germline (reference sequence). The CDR3 reads CASSRTGGNQPQHF. In DNA form, the CDR3 reads TGTGCCAGTAGTAGGACAGGGGGCAATCAGCCCCAGCATTTT.

The chain couples TRBV2 to TRBJ2-7; 11 bases agree with TRBD2. V gave up 4 bases and J gave up 1 base; unmatched junction bases: 0. CDR1 SNHLY and CDR2 FYNNEI come from the germline V gene. This CDR3 has 14 amino acids. CDR3: CASSVAGGSYEQYF. In DNA, the CDR3 is TGTGCCAGCAGTGTAGCGGGAGGGTCCTACGAGCAGTACTTC. The whole variable domain, remainder taken from reference TRBV2 and TRBJ2-7, is EPEVTQTPSHQVTQMGQEVILRCVPISNHLYFYWYRQILGQKVEFLVSFYNNEISEKSEIFDDQFSVERPDGSNFTLKIRSTKLEDSAMYFCASSVAGGSYEQYFGPGTRLTVT.

This clone was seen only a few times. The chain combines TRBV28 with TRBJ2-1, with 8 bases lining up with TRBD1. CDR1 is MDHEN and CDR2 is SYDVKM in the germline V gene. The CDR3 extends over 14 amino acids. The V segment lost 0 bases and the J segment 9 bases; nucleotides outside the gene matches: 4. The CDR3 here is CASSLCRQGCEQFF. In nucleotides, the CDR3 is TGTGCCAGCAGTTTATGCAGACAGGGGTGTGAGCAGTTCTTC.

This clone was found once. V and J are TRBV5-6 and TRBJ2-1, with 7 bases matching TRBD1. J lost 2 bases, V lost 4 bases, and 6 bases had no gene match. Germline V CDR1 and CDR2: SGHDT, YYEEEE. The CDR3 spans 15 residues. DNA for the CDR3: TGTGCCAGCAGCAGAGGGGACAGACCCTACAATGAGCAGTTCTTC. Protein: CASSRGDRPYNEQFF.

This rearrangement joins TRBV9 to TRBJ2-3; the D gene is possibly TRBD1 (6 bases). This CDR3 contains 16 residues. V dropped 0 bases and J dropped 5 bases, with 16 bases sitting between them. CDR1 is SGDLS, CDR2 YYNGEE, per germline. CDR3 sequence reads: CASSVGAWDTIDTQYF. The CDR3 nucleotides read TGTGCCAGCAGCGTAGGGGCTTGGGACACTATAGATACGCAGTATTTT.

J is TRBJ1-5 and V is TRBV2; 7 bases line up with TRBD1. V trimming: 5 bases; J trimming: 4 bases; junction bases outside the gene matches: 5. CDR1 is SNHLY and CDR2 is FYNNEI in the germline V gene. This CDR3 is 14 amino acids long. The CDR3 DNA reads TGTGCCAGCAGTAACGACAGGGCTAATCAGCCCCAGCATTTT. Translating it yields CASSNDRANQPQHF.

V and J are TRBV2 and TRBJ2-3, with 12 bases that match TRBD2. There are 16 residues in the CDR3. Germline CDR1 is SNHLY and CDR2 is FYNNEI. V was clipped by 7 bases and J by 5 bases; unmatched bases: 10. The CDR3 region has the DNA TGTGCCAGCAAGGGTCTAGCGGGGGGGTCCGAAGATACGCAGTATTTT. The encoded protein is CASKGLAGGSEDTQYF.

The V call is TRBV11-3, the J call TRBJ1-1; possible D gene TRBD1, 6 bases. V lost 5 bases and J 8 bases, leaving 15 bases between the germline ends. The CDR3 totals 13 residues. CDR1 is SGHNT, CDR2 YENEEA, per germline. CDR3 in amino acids: CASSPQSTGEAFF. The CDR3 DNA sequence: TGTGCCAGCAGCCCTCAATCGACAGGAGAAGCTTTCTTT.

The chain uses TRBV7-9 and TRBJ1-5; D unclear. Trimming cost V 2 bases and J 7 bases, with 9 bases left between them. CDR3 length: 13 amino acids. Germline CDR1 and CDR2: SEHNR and FQNEAQ (reference sequence). The CDR3 nucleotides read TGTGCCAGCAGCTTATGGGAGGGACAGCCCCAGCATTTT. This gives the protein CASSLWEGQPQHF.

The rearrangement links TRBV20-1 to TRBJ1-2; unclear D gene. Germline V gene sequence: CDR1 DFQATT, CDR2 SNEGSKA (reference sequence). The CDR3 extends over 8 amino acids. The CDR3 region is CSTDGYTF. CDR3 nucleotide sequence: TGCAGCACCGATGGCTACACCTTC.

J is TRBJ2-7 and V is TRBV5-1; no firm D call. V was pared by 0 bases and J by 0 bases, with 13 bases between. In germline, CDR1 is SGHRS, CDR2 YFSETQ. The CDR3 is 16 residues long. The CDR3 reads CASSLVGVSFSYEQYF. In DNA form, the CDR3 reads TGCGCCAGCAGCTTGGTGGGCGTTTCCTTCTCCTACGAGCAGTACTTC. The entire variable domain, with the rest obtained from reference TRBV5-1 and TRBJ2-7, is as follows: KAGVTQTPRYLIKTRGQQVTLSCSPISGHRSVSWYQQTPGQGLQFLFEYFSETQRNKGNFPGRFSGRQFSNSRSEMNVSTLELGDSALYLCASSLVGVSFSYEQYFGPGTRLTVT.

V is TRBV7-9 and J is TRBJ2-2, with D maybe TRBD2 (5 bases). The CDR3 length is 15 residues. Deletions cut 5 bases from V and 6 bases from J, with 16 bases between. Germline CDR1 is SEHNR and CDR2 is FQNEAQ (reference sequence). The CDR3 nucleotides are TGTGCCAGCAGCCCCAGTAATAGGGAGCCCGGGGAGCTGTTTTTT. Protein product: CASSPSNREPGELFF.

The chain recombines TRBV27 with TRBJ1-2; D is ambiguous. Germline CDR1 and CDR2: MNHEY and SMNVEV (reference sequence). The CDR3 is 13 amino acids. V was cut by 3 bases and J by 4 bases, with 9 bases left in between. CDR3 in DNA: TGTGCCAGCAGTTTGAATCTTATCTATGGCTACACCTTC. Its protein product is CASSLNLIYGYTF.

The V call is TRBV10-2, the J call TRBJ2-1; tentative D call: TRBD2 (6 bases). Germline CDR1 and CDR2: WSHSY and SAAADI. V was shortened by 7 bases and J by 4 bases, with 14 bases between the two germline ends. This CDR3 contains 14 residues. The CDR3 DNA reads TGCGCCAGCAAGGCCGTAGCGGATTACAATGAGCAGTTCTTC. It encodes CASKAVADYNEQFF.

The chain carries TRBV5-4 and TRBJ1-2; TRBD1 agrees at 11 bases. CDR1 SGHNT and CDR2 YYREEE come from the germline V gene (reference sequence). V shed 5 bases, J shed 8 bases, and the junction held 5 bases outside the gene matches. This CDR3 comprises 13 residues. As DNA, the CDR3 is TGTGCCAGCAGACCCGGGACAGGGGGAGGCTACACCTTC. Translating gives CASRPGTGGGYTF.

This sequence joins TRBV5-1 and TRBJ1-2; D possibly corresponds to TRBD1 (5 bases). The V gene's germline CDR1 is SGHRS and CDR2 YFSETQ. The CDR3 length is 13 residues. V was pared by 6 bases and J by 7 bases, with 16 bases between. The CDR3 DNA reads as TGCGCCAGCATGGACCTCGAGGGGACTGGCTACACCTTC. Translation gives CASMDLEGTGYTF.

This clone has just a few counts. This chain uses TRBV28 with TRBJ2-5; 11 nucleotides line up with TRBD2. Germline-derived CDR1 and CDR2 are MDHEN and SYDVKM. With V trimmed by 2 bases and J by 3 bases, 8 bases remained unmatched. The CDR3 runs 17 residues. The CDR3 protein is CASSLGAQLAGEETQYF. Written as DNA, the CDR3 is TGTGCCAGCAGTTTAGGGGCCCAACTAGCGGGAGAAGAGACCCAGTACTTC.

CDR3: CASSPTGGNTGELFF. Written as DNA, the CDR3 is TGTGCCAGCAGCCCTACAGGGGGCAACACCGGGGAGCTGTTTTTT. The V gene is TRBV9, the J gene TRBJ2-2; 9 bases fit TRBD1. The CDR3 runs to 15 residues. The trim removed 4 bases at V and 2 bases at J, leaving 3 bases unmatched. From germline, CDR1 is SGDLS and CDR2 YYNGEE.

The chain is built from TRBV29-1 and TRBJ2-5; maybe TRBD2 (5 bases). The V and J ends lost 7 bases and 3 bases respectively, with 9 bases between them. Germline V gene lookup returns CDR1 SQVTM and CDR2 ANQGSEA. This CDR3 region has 11 residues. Here the CDR3 DNA reads TGCAGCGGGCGGAGGAAAGAGACCCAGTACTTC. It specifies CSGRRKETQYF.

V and J are TRBV9 and TRBJ2-3; TRBD2 matches 11 bases. The CDR3 runs 17 residues. Trimming removed 2 bases from V and 4 bases from J; junction bases left unmatched: 9. Germline lookup yields CDR1 SGDLS and CDR2 YYNGEE. The CDR3 loop is CASSVSPLAGGPDTQYF. DNA for the CDR3: TGTGCCAGCAGCGTTTCCCCGCTAGCGGGGGGTCCAGATACGCAGTATTTT. Combining the CDR3 with reference TRBV9 and TRBJ2-3 gives the whole variable domain DSGVTQTPKHLITATGQRVTLRCSPRSGDLSVYWYQQSLDQGLQFLIQYYNGEERAKGNILERFSAQQFPDLHSELNLSSLELGDSALYFCASSVSPLAGGPDTQYFGPGTRLTVL.

The rearrangement joins TRBV9 to TRBJ1-2, with D unresolved. The length of the CDR3 is 16 residues. V gave up 4 bases and J gave up 5 bases, with 21 bases separating them. CDR1 is SGDLS and CDR2 is YYNGEE in the germline V gene. The CDR3 sequence: CASSSKSARLEYGYTF. The CDR3 DNA is TGTGCCAGCAGCTCAAAGTCGGCCAGGTTGGAATATGGCTACACCTTC.